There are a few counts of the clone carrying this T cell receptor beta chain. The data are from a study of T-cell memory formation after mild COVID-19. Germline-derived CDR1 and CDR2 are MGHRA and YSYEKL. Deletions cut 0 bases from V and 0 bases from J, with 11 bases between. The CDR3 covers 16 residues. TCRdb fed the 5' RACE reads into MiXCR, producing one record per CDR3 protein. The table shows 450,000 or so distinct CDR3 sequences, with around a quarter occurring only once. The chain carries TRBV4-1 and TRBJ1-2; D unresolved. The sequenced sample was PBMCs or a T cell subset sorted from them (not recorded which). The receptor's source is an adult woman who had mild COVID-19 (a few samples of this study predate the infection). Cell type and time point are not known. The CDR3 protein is CASSQEGSAPNYGYTF. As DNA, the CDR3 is TGCGCCAGCAGCCAAGAAGGGTCGGCACCTAACTATGGCTACACCTTC.